This TCR beta chain derives from a study of T cell repertoires and HLA-DP antigens. The CDR3 covers 15 residues. Germline loops: CDR1 MNHEY, CDR2 SVGAGI. V dropped 5 bases and J dropped 4; count of bases not matched to a gene: 11. Note on this clone: Its antigen is not known.

The assay was immunoSEQ multiplex PCR, and TCRdb's table has in-frame clones only and misses some. The sample contains fewer than 95,000 clones, roughly nine tenths of which appear only once. V usage is TRBV6-5 and J usage is TRBJ2-7, with 7 bases fitting TRBD1. The sequence was collected from a man aged 50-59 years in good health and CMV-seronegative. Sequenced: CD4+ T cells from PBMCs. The CDR3 is CASSTRQGLSYEQYF. The CDR3 DNA reads as TGTGCCAGCAGTACCCGACAGGGCCTCTCTTACGAGCAGTACTTC.